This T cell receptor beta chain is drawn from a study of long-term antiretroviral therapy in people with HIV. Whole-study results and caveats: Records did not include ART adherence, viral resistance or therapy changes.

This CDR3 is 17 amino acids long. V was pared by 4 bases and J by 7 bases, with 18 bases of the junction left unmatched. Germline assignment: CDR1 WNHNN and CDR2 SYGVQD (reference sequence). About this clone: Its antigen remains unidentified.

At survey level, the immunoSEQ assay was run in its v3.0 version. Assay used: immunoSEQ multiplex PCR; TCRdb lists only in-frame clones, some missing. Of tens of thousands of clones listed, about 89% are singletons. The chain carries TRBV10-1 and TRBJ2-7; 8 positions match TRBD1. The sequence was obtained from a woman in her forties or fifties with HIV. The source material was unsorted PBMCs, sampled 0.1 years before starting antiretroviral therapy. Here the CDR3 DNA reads TGCGCCAGCAGTGGACGAGCCCCACACAGGGGGGCGGAAGAGCAGTACTTC. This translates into CASSGRAPHRGAEEQYF.